What follows are 15 T cell receptor beta chains derived from one specimen sequenced in a study of T cells in Graves' hyperthyroidism and ophthalmopathy. Template material for amplifying TCR beta CDR3 regions consisted of RNA transcripts. The HTBI set primed first-round TCR CDR3 RT-PCR. TCRdb called the multiplex PCR reads again in MiXCR, with one record for every CDR3 protein. This sample has about 560,000 distinct CDR3 sequences, with roughly 17% found just once. The sample was blood. These receptors were obtained from a woman under 30 with Graves' hyperthyroidism.

This chain links TRBV6-1 with TRBJ2-2, with a tentative D call TRBD1 (6 bases). The CDR3 runs to 13 residues. The germline V gene has CDR1 MNHNS and CDR2 SASEGT. V lost 11 bases and J lost 2, with 12 bases in between. The CDR3 protein is CAARDTNTGELFF. The CDR3 DNA reads as TGTGCCGCCCGGGACACCAACACCGGGGAGCTGTTTTTT.

This clonotype was seen a handful of times. The genes are TRBV10-3 and TRBJ1-4; D is perhaps TRBD1 (5 bases). Trimming removed 2 bases at V and 3 bases at J, with 10 bases between. The germline V gene encodes CDR1 ENHRY and CDR2 SYGVKD. The CDR3 extends over 15 amino acids. The chain's CDR3 is CAISEAGDSNEKLFF. The CDR3, as DNA: TGTGCCATCAGTGAGGCCGGGGACTCTAATGAAAAACTGTTTTTT.

This chain uses TRBV25-1 with TRBJ2-1; a possible D gene is TRBD2 (5 bases). Germline V CDR1 and CDR2: MGHDK, SYGVNS. The CDR3 extends over 16 amino acids. Trimming took 2 bases from V and 0 from J, leaving 11 bases between them. The CDR3 protein is CASSETDGGSYNEQFF. CDR3 in DNA: TGTGCCAGCAGTGAAACTGACGGAGGCTCCTACAATGAGCAGTTCTTC.

This chain joins TRBV10-3 and TRBJ2-2; D remains unclear. The CDR3 runs to 18 residues. CDR1 ENHRY and CDR2 SYGVKD come from the germline V gene. Trimming removed 0 bases at V and 2 bases at J, with 16 bases between. The CDR3 region has the DNA TGTGCCATCAGTGAGTCGAGACCGGGCGTACTTAACACCGGGGAGCTGTTTTTT. Residues: CAISESRPGVLNTGELFF.

This clonotype has at least ten counts. The genes are TRBV7-8 and TRBJ2-7; D remains unclear. CDR1 and CDR2 (germline): SGHVS, FQNEAQ. CDR3 length: 11 amino acids. With 1 base removed from V and 6 bases from J, the gap between germline ends came to 4 bases. CDR3 region: CASSLVSEQYF. CDR3 sequence (DNA): TGTGCCAGCAGCTTAGTTTCCGAGCAGTACTTC.

J is TRBJ2-2 and V is TRBV24-1, with 7 bases aligning to TRBD2. Germline trimming cut 3 bases from V and 6 bases from J; bases unmatched to any gene: 6. Looked up from germline, CDR1 is KGHDR and CDR2 is SFDVKD. The CDR3 runs 15 residues. The CDR3 loop is CATSDGLRGAGELFF. The DNA of the CDR3 is TGTGCCACCAGTGATGGTCTTCGGGGGGCCGGGGAGCTGTTTTTT.

This clonotype has ten or more counts. This chain joins TRBV7-2 and TRBJ2-7; a possible D gene is TRBD1 (5 bases). Germline CDR1 and CDR2: SGHTA and FQGNSA. This CDR3 contains 14 residues. Deletions cut 5 bases from V and 3 bases from J, with 14 bases between. CDR3 protein: CASSHDRGSYEQYF. CDR3 bases: TGTGCCAGCAGCCATGATAGGGGTAGCTACGAGCAGTACTTC.

This clonotype was counted at least ten times. The chain is built from TRBV7-6 and TRBJ1-5; the D gene is possibly TRBD1 (5 bases). Trimming pared 3 bases from V and 2 bases from J, leaving 14 bases between. Germline values: CDR1 SGHVS, CDR2 FNYEAQ. CDR3 length: 16 residues. CDR3 region: CASSLDIPRGNQPQHF. The CDR3 DNA reads TGTGCCAGCAGCTTGGACATCCCGCGGGGCAATCAGCCCCAGCATTTT.

This clonotype has just a few counts. This may stem from a read error, because a much larger clone lies one nucleotide away. V and J are TRBV7-9 and TRBJ2-7; TRBD2 matches 7 bases. This CDR3 is built from 15 residues. Germline values: CDR1 SEHNR, CDR2 FQNEAQ (reference sequence). CDR3 DNA sequence: TGTACCAGCAGCTTAGCTTCTAGCGGAACCTACGAGCAGTACTTC. Protein product: CTSSLASSGTYEQYF.

J is TRBJ2-1 and V is TRBV6-5; 7 bases are shared with TRBD2. The CDR3 consists of 15 residues. Germline CDR1 reads MNHEY; CDR2 reads SVGAGI. V shed 3 bases, J shed 3 bases, and the junction held 5 bases outside the gene matches. The CDR3 loop is CASSYGSGLYNEQFF. The CDR3 DNA sequence: TGTGCCAGCAGTTATGGTAGCGGGCTCTACAATGAGCAGTTCTTC.

This clonotype was counted ten times or more. The rearrangement links TRBV28 to TRBJ1-2; 7 positions agree with TRBD1. The CDR3 has 16 amino acids. Germline lookup yields CDR1 MDHEN and CDR2 SYDVKM. Trimming took 6 bases from V and 3 from J; bases not matched to a gene: 13. The CDR3 sequence: CASRSGGTGDYYGYTF. In DNA, the CDR3 is TGTGCCAGCAGGTCAGGGGGGACGGGGGACTACTATGGCTACACCTTC.

This clonotype turned up a few times. This chain uses TRBV9 with TRBJ1-1; D gene unclear. The CDR3 has 13 residues. V was cut by 1 base and J by 6 bases, with 10 bases left in between. From germline, CDR1 is SGDLS and CDR2 YYNGEE. This CDR3 is CASSVTPGSEAFF. Here the CDR3 DNA reads TGTGCCAGCAGCGTAACCCCTGGTTCTGAAGCTTTCTTT.

The CDR3 spells CASQSLSGAQETQYF. The CDR3 nucleotides read TGTGCCAGTCAGTCCTTAAGCGGGGCCCAAGAGACCCAGTACTTC. The V call is TRBV19, the J call TRBJ2-5; TRBD2 agrees at 7 bases. Losses at the gene ends were 8 bases for V and 1 base for J; bases not matched to a gene: 10. CDR1 and CDR2 from the germline V gene are LNHDA and SQIVND (reference sequence). The CDR3 length is 15 residues.

In its sample, this clonotype was seen many times. This chain joins TRBV24-1 and TRBJ1-6, with D unresolved. The CDR3 has 15 amino acids. V shed 6 bases and J shed 7 bases, with 15 bases lying between them. Germline CDR1 is KGHDR and CDR2 is SFDVKD. The CDR3 bases are TGTGCCACCAGTCCCCCACGTCCGAGGAATTCACCCCTCCACTTT. Encoded protein: CATSPPRPRNSPLHF.

V and J are TRBV4-3 and TRBJ2-1; D is undetermined. From germline, CDR1 is LGHNA and CDR2 YSLEER. V was clipped by 1 base and J by 1 base, with 8 bases between them. This CDR3 is 15 amino acids long. The CDR3 DNA sequence: TGCGCCAGCAGCCAAGGTTTGCAATCCTACAATGAGCAGTTCTTC. Its translation: CASSQGLQSYNEQFF.